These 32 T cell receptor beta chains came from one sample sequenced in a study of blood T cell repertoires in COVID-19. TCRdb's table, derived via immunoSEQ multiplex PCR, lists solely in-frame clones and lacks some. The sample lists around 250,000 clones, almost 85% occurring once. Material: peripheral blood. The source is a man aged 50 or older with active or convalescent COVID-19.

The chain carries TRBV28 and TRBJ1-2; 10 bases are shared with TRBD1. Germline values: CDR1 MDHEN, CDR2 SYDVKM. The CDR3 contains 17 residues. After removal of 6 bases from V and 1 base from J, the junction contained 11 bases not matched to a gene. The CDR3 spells CASRNRTGGHRNYGYTF. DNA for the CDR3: TGTGCCAGCAGGAACAGGACAGGGGGTCACCGTAACTATGGCTACACCTTC.

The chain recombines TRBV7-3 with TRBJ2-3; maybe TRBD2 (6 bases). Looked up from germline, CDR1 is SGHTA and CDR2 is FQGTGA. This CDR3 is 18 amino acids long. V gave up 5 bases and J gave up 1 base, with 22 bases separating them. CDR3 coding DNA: TGTGCCAGCAGCCTCGGACTATACGGAATAAAAGGCACAGATACGCAGTATTTT. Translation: CASSLGLYGIKGTDTQYF.

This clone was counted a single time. The chain's CDR3 is CASSVGGTQETQYF. The CDR3 nucleotides read TGTGCCAGCAGCGTAGGGGGGACACAAGAGACCCAGTACTTC. This chain connects TRBV9 to TRBJ2-5, with D possibly TRBD1 on 6 matching bases. From germline, CDR1 is SGDLS and CDR2 YYNGEE. The CDR3 is made up of 14 amino acids. The V and J ends lost 0 bases and 2 bases respectively, with 8 bases between them.

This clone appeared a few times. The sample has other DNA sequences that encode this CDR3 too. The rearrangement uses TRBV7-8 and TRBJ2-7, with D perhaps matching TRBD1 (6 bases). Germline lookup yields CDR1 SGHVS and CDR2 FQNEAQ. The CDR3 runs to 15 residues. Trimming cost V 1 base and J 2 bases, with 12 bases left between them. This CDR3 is CASSLVQGPTYEQYF. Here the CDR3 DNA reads TGTGCCAGCAGCTTAGTACAGGGCCCCACCTACGAGCAGTACTTC.

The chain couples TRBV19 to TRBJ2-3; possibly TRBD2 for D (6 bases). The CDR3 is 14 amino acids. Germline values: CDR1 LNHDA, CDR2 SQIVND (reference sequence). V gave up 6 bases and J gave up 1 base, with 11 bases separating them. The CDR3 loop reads CASRRLEGTDTQYF. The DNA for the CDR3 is TGTGCCAGTAGGAGACTAGAAGGCACAGATACGCAGTATTTT.

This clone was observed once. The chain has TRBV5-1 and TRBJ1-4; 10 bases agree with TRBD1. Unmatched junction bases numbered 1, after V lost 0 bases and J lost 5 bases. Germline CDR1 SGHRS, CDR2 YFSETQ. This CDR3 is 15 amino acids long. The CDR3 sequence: CASSLGGQGNEKLFF. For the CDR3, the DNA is TGCGCCAGCAGCTTGGGGGGACAGGGGAATGAAAAACTGTTTTTT.

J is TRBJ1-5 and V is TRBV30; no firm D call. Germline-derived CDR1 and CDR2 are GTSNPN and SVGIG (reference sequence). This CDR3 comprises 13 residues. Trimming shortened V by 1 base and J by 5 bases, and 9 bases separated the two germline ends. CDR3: CAWSEEGYQPQHF. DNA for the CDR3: TGTGCCTGGAGTGAAGAGGGATATCAGCCCCAGCATTTT.

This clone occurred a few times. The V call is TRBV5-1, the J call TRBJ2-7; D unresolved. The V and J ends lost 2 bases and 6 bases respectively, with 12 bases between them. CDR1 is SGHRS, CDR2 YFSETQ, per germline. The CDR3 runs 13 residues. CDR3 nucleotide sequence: TGCGCCAGCAGCTTTAATAGTGGGCGCGAGCAGTACTTC. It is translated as CASSFNSGREQYF.

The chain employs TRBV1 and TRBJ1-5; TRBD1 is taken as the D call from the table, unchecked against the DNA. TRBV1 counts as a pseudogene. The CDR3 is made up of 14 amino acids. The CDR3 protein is CTSSLTGGNQPQHF. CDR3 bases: TGCACCAGCAGCTTGACAGGGGGGAATCAGCCCCAGCATTTT.

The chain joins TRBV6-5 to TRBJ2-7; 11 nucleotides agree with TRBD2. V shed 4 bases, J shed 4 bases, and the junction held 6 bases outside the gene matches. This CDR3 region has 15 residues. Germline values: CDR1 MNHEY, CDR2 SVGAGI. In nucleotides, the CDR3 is TGTGCCAGCAGTTCGATAGCGGGAGGGGAGTACGAGCAGTACTTC. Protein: CASSSIAGGEYEQYF.

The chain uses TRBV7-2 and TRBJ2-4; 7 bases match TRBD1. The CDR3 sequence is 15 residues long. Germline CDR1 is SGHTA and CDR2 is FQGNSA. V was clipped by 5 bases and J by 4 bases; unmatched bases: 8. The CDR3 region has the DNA TGTGCCAGCAGCCTCACTAGGGGACAGAAAAACATTCAGTACTTC. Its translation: CASSLTRGQKNIQYF.

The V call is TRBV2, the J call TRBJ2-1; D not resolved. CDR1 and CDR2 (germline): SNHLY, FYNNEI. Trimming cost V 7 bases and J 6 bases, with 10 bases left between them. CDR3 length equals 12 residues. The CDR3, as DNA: TGTGCCAGCACGTTCTTGAGCAATGAGCAGTTCTTC. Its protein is CASTFLSNEQFF.

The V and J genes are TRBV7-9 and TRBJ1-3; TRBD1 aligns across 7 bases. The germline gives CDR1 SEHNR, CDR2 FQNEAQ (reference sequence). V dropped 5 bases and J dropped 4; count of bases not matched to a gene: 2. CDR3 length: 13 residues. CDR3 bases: TGTGCCAGCAGCCTGGGACAGGGAAACACCATATATTTT. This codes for CASSLGQGNTIYF.

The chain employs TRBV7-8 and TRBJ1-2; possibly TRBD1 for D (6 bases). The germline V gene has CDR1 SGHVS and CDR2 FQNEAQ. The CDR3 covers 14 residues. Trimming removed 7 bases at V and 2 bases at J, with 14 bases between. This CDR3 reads CASTPDSGNYGYTF. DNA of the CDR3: TGTGCCAGCACCCCGGACAGTGGCAACTATGGCTACACCTTC.

CDR3 sequence: CASSQGVSSYNEQFF. The CDR3 DNA is TGCGCCAGCAGCCAAGGCGTTAGCTCCTACAATGAGCAGTTCTTC. This chain joins TRBV4-1 and TRBJ2-1, with D uncertain. Trimming took off 1 base at V and 0 bases at J, with 7 bases between the two ends. CDR3 length: 15 residues. The germline V gene has CDR1 MGHRA and CDR2 YSYEKL.

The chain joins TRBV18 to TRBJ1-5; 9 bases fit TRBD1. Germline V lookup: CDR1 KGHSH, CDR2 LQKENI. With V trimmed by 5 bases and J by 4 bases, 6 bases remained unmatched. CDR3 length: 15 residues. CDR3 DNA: TGTGCCAGCTCATCAGCTGGGACAGGGAATCAGCCCCAGCATTTT. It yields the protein CASSSAGTGNQPQHF.

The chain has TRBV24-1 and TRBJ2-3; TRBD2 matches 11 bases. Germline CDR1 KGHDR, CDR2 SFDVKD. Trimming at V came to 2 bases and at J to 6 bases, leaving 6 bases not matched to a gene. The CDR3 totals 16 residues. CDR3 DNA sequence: TGTGCCACCAGTGATTGGCTAGCGGGAGGCCTCGATACGCAGTATTTT. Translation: CATSDWLAGGLDTQYF.

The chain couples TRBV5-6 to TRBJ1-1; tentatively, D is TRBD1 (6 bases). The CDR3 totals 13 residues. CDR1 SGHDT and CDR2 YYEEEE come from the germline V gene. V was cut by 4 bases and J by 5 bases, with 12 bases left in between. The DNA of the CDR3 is TGTGCCAGCAGCCTAGGGGGTCGTACTGAAGCTTTCTTT. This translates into CASSLGGRTEAFF.

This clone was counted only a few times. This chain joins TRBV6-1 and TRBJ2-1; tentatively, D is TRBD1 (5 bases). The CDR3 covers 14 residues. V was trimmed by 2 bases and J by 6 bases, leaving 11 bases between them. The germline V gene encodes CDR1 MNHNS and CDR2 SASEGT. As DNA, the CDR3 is TGTGCCAGCAGTGAATGGGGCAGAACCAATGAGCAGTTCTTC. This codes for CASSEWGRTNEQFF.

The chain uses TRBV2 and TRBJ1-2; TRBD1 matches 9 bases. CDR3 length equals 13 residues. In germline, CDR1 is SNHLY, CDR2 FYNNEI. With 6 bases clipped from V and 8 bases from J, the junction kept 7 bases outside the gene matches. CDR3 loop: CASRRGTGIGYTF. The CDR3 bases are TGTGCCAGCAGGAGGGGGACAGGGATCGGCTACACCTTC. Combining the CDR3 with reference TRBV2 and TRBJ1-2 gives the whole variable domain EPEVTQTPSHQVTQMGQEVILRCVPISNHLYFYWYRQILGQKVEFLVSFYNNEISEKSEIFDDQFSVERPDGSNFTLKIRSTKLEDSAMYFCASRRGTGIGYTFGSGTRLTVV.

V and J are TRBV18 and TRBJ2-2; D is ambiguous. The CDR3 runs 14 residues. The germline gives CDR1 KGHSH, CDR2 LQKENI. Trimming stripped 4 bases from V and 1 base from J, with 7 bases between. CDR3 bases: TGTGCCAGCTCACGTAGCCAGAACACCGGGGAGCTGTTTTTT. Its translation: CASSRSQNTGELFF.

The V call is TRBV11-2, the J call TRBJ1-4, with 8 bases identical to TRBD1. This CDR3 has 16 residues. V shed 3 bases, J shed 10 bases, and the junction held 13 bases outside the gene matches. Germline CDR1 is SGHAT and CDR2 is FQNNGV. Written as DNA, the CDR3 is TGTGCCAGCAGCTTTGGTGTCGGGGACAGGTCCGGAAAACTGTTTTTT. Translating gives CASSFGVGDRSGKLFF. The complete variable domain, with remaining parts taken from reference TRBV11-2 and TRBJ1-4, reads EAGVAQSPRYKIIEKRQSVAFWCNPISGHATLYWYQQILGQGPKLLIQFQNNGVVDDSQLPKDRFSAERLKGVDSTLKIQPAKLEDSAVYLCASSFGVGDRSGKLFFGSGTQLSVL.

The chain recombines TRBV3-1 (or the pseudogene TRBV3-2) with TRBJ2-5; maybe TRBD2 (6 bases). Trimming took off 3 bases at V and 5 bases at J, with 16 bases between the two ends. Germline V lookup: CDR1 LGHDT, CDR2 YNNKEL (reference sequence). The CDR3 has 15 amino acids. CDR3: CASSHGRRRRETQYF. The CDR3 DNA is TGTGCCAGCAGCCATGGGAGGAGGCGTCGGGAGACCCAGTACTTC.

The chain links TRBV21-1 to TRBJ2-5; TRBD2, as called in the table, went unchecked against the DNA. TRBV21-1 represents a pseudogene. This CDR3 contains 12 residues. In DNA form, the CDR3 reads TGTGCCAGCAGCAGATGGGACTTATCCCAGTACTTC. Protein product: CASSRWDLSQYF.

CDR3 nucleotide sequence: TGTGCCAGCAGCGTAGTAGGGGCCAACGTCCTGACTTTC. Translated, it gives CASSVVGANVLTF. The rearrangement links TRBV9 to TRBJ2-6, with D uncertain. V was clipped by 0 bases and J by 4 bases, with 2 bases between them. CDR3 length: 13 amino acids. Germline V CDR1 and CDR2: SGDLS, YYNGEE.

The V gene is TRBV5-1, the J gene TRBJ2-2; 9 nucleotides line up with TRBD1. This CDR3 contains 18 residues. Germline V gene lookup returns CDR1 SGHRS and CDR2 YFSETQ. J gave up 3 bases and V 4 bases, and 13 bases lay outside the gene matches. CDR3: CASSTRYRDREDTGELFF. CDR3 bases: TGCGCCAGCAGCACACGATACCGGGACAGGGAGGACACCGGGGAGCTGTTTTTT. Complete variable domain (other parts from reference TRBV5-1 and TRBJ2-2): KAGVTQTPRYLIKTRGQQVTLSCSPISGHRSVSWYQQTPGQGLQFLFEYFSETQRNKGNFPGRFSGRQFSNSRSEMNVSTLELGDSALYLCASSTRYRDREDTGELFFGEGSRLTVL.

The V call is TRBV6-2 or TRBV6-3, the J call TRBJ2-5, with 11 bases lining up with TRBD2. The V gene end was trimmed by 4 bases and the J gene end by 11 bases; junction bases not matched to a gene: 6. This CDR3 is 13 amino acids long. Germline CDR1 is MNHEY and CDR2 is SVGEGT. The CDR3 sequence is CASSSGLAGLQYF. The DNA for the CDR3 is TGTGCCAGCAGTTCCGGACTAGCGGGCCTACAGTACTTC.

In DNA form, the CDR3 reads TGCGCCAGCAGCCGTACTCCTAGCGGGACTAGCACAGATACGCAGTATTTT. Encoded protein: CASSRTPSGTSTDTQYF. V and J are TRBV5-1 and TRBJ2-3; TRBD2 aligns across 9 bases. V lost 4 bases to trimming and J lost 0 bases; unmatched junction nucleotides: 9. The CDR3 has 17 residues. CDR1 is SGHRS, CDR2 YFSETQ, per germline.

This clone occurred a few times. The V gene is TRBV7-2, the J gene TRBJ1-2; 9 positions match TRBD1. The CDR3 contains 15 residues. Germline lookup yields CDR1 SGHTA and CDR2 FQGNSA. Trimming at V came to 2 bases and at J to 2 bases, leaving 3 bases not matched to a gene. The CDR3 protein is CASSLTGQGNYGYTF. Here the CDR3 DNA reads TGTGCCAGCAGCTTAACCGGACAGGGGAACTATGGCTACACCTTC.

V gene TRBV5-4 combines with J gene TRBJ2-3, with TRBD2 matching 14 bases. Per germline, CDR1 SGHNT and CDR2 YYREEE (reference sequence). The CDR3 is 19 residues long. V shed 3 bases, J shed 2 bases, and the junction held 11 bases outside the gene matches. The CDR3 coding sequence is TGTGCCAGCAGCTCAGGTGCGGGACTAGCGGGAGCCTTCACAGATACGCAGTATTTT. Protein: CASSSGAGLAGAFTDTQYF.

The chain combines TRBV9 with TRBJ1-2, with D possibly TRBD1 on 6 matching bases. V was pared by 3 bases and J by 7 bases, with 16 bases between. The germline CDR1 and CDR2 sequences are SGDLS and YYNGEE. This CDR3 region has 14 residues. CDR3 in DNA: TGTGCCAGCAGCGGGATGGGGGCGATCGGTGGCTACACCTTC. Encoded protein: CASSGMGAIGGYTF.

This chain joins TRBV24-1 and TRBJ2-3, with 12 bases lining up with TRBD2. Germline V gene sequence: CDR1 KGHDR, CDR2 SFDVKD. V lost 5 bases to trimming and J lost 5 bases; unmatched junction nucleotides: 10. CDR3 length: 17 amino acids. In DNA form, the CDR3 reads TGTGCCACCAGTGGACCTACTAGCGGGAGGAACTTAGATACGCAGTATTTT. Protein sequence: CATSGPTSGRNLDTQYF.